This T cell receptor (beta chain) is from a study of CD8+CD57+ T cells in acquired aplastic anemia. Study background: The average for DNA from sorted CD4+ and CD8+ cells was approximately 3.2 ug.

The V and J ends lost 6 bases and 1 base respectively, with 16 bases between them. CDR3 length: 15 amino acids. Germline values: CDR1 MNHEY, CDR2 SMNVEV (reference sequence). Patients who underwent sequencing had shown CD8+CD57+ cell expansion by flow cytometry. The diagnosis in all patients was severe acquired aplastic anemia. Patients were therapy-naive when their blood was sampled. TCR beta VDJ and CDR3 profiling used genomic DNA as template. In TCRdb, the reads were re-called with MiXCR into one record per CDR3 protein. The repertoire holds 150,000 or so distinct CDR3 sequences, with 40% to 60% as singletons. This clonotype was recorded at least ten times. The antigen is unknown. Broader study findings: Shared by patients and controls, 25 to 30 CD8+ CDR3s were abundant in patients.

The receptor's source is a human donor with aplastic anemia. Sequencing used sorted CD4+, CD8+, or CD8+CD57+ T cells (not recorded which) from PBMCs. The chain has TRBV27 and TRBJ2-7; D gene uncertain. This CDR3 reads CASSDQRTPSYEQYF. The CDR3 DNA reads TGTGCCAGCAGCGACCAGAGGACGCCTTCCTACGAGCAGTACTTC.